These T cell receptor beta chains were read from a single sample in a study of T-cell memory formation after mild COVID-19. TCRdb ran MiXCR on the 5' RACE reads and lists one entry per CDR3 protein. The sample gives around 55,000 distinct CDR3 sequences, 9.5% of which show up once; 1.2% is in the top ten. The sample was PBMCs or a T cell subset sorted from them (not recorded which). All receptors derive from a man younger than 35 who had mild COVID-19 (a few samples of this study predate the infection). Cell type and time point are not known. Each CDR3 is given with its conserved first and last residue. A D gene is named only where the DNA matches it firmly. Clone size is shown for a subset of rows, as once, few, many or a class of expanded clone.

j_call d_call clone_size v_call cdr3_nt cdr3_aa
TRBJ2-2 TRBD1 - TRBV27 TGTGCCAGCAGCCGACAGGGAAGCACCGGGGAGCTGTTTTTT CASSRQGSTGELFF
TRBJ1-1 - - TRBV12-3/TRBV12-4 TGTGCCAGCAGAGCTGGGGAGTACACTGAAGCTTTCTTT CASRAGEYTEAFF
TRBJ2-3 - - TRBV5-1 TGCGCCAGCAGCCCGGGACCGCTGGAAGATACGCAGTATTTT CASSPGPLEDTQYF
TRBJ2-2 - few TRBV6-2/TRBV6-3 TGTGCCAGCAGGACGGGGATGAACACCGGGGAGCTGTTTTTT CASRTGMNTGELFF
TRBJ2-2 - many TRBV5-1 TGCGCCAGCAGCTTTCCGAGGCAGAACACCGGGGAGCTGTTTTTT CASSFPRQNTGELFF
TRBJ2-2 TRBD1 - TRBV9 TGTGCCAGCAGCGTGTCAAAGACAGGGAAAACCGGGGAGCTGTTTTTT CASSVSKTGKTGELFF
TRBJ1-2 - - TRBV5-1 TGCGCCAGCAGCGTTGGTGGTGTGGCGGGGGCCCAGGATGGCTACACCTTC CASSVGGVAGAQDGYTF
TRBJ1-1 - few TRBV5-5 TGTGCCAGCAGCGGTCAGGGGTACACTGAAGCTTTCTTT CASSGQGYTEAFF
TRBJ1-6 TRBD1 - TRBV7-9 TGTGCCAGCAGCTCACGGACAGGGAATAATTCACCCCTCCACTTT CASSSRTGNNSPLHF
TRBJ1-5 TRBD1 - TRBV12-3/TRBV12-4 TGTGCCAGCAGTTGGGGGGGACAGCTCCAGGTTCAGCCCCAGCATTTT CASSWGGQLQVQPQHF
TRBJ2-5 TRBD2 - TRBV7-2 TGTGCCAGCAGCTTAGAAGCGGGGGGTCAGTACTTC CASSLEAGGQYF
TRBJ2-5 TRBD1 many TRBV5-1 TGCGCCAGCAGCTGGGACAGGGGTGCAGAGACCCAGTACTTC CASSWDRGAETQYF
TRBJ1-6 - many TRBV12-3/TRBV12-4 TGTGCCAGCAGTTTAAATTCACCCCTCCACTTT CASSLNSPLHF
TRBJ2-1 TRBD2 - TRBV24-1 TGTGCCACCAGTGATACTATAGCGGGGGCCTACAATGAGCAGTTCTTC CATSDTIAGAYNEQFF
TRBJ1-1 - few TRBV29-1 TGCAGCGTTGTTTGGGGCCAGGGCACTGAAGCTTTCTTT CSVVWGQGTEAFF
TRBJ1-5 TRBD1 - TRBV7-2 TGTGCCAGCGGCGCTGGGACAGGGAATCAGCCCCAGCATTTT CASGAGTGNQPQHF
TRBJ2-6 - few TRBV5-1 TGCGCCAGCAGCTTGGATCCCTCTGGGGCCAACGTCCTGACTTTC CASSLDPSGANVLTF
TRBJ2-3 - many TRBV29-1 TGCAGCGCCTCGGACACAGATACGCAGTATTTT CSASDTDTQYF
TRBJ2-7 TRBD1 - TRBV7-2 TGTGCCAGCAGCTTCGGCCCCGGGACAGGGGTTGACGAGCAGTACTTC CASSFGPGTGVDEQYF
TRBJ2-3 TRBD2 few TRBV19 TGTGCCAGTGCCGCTAGCGGGGCGGGTCCCACAGATACGCAGTATTTT CASAASGAGPTDTQYF
TRBJ2-3 TRBD1 many TRBV5-1 TGCGCCAGCAGCACTATCTCCGGGACAGGGGTGTCCGATACGCAGTATTTT CASSTISGTGVSDTQYF
TRBJ1-5 - many TRBV20-1 TGCAGTGCTGACCACCCGGGGGAGCCCCAGCATTTT CSADHPGEPQHF
TRBJ2-2 - - TRBV5-4 TGTGCCAGCAGCCCTGACCCAACCTCCCTTCCCGGGGAGCTGTTTTTT CASSPDPTSLPGELFF
TRBJ2-6 TRBD1 - TRBV7-9 TGTGCCAGCAGGAGCGGACAGGTGGGGGCCTCTGGGGCCAACGTCCTGACTTTC CASRSGQVGASGANVLTF
TRBJ1-4 - few TRBV12-3/TRBV12-4 TGTGCCAGCAGTTTAACGGGGGGCTATGAAAAACTGTTTTTT CASSLTGGYEKLFF
TRBJ2-7 TRBD1 - TRBV29-1 TGCAGCGTAGAGACAGGGCGGTTCTCCTACGAGCAGTACTTC CSVETGRFSYEQYF
TRBJ2-6 - - TRBV3-1 TGTGCCAGCAGCCAAGGGGCCCCAAGCTCTGGGGCCAACGTCCTGACTTTC CASSQGAPSSGANVLTF
TRBJ1-4 - - TRBV5-1 TGCGCCAGCAGTTTCTCACCCGCAACTAATGAAAAACTGTTTTTT CASSFSPATNEKLFF
TRBJ1-5 - many TRBV6-6 TGTGCCAGCCGAGGTACATATAGCAATCAGCCCCAGCATTTT CASRGTYSNQPQHF
TRBJ2-5 TRBD2 medium-sized TRBV18 TGTGCCAGCTCACGGACTAGCGGAGGACAAGAGACCCAGTACTTC CASSRTSGGQETQYF
TRBJ2-1 TRBD1 many TRBV9 TGTGCCAGCAGCGAAGACAGGGACGAGCAGTTCTTC CASSEDRDEQFF
TRBJ2-2 - many TRBV5-1 TGCGCCAGCAGCTTGGCGGCCTGGGGGGAAACCGGGGAGCTGTTTTTT CASSLAAWGETGELFF
TRBJ2-2 - few TRBV12-3/TRBV12-4 TGTGCCAGCAGCCCCGGGTCCTCCACCGGGGAGCTGTTTTTT CASSPGSSTGELFF
TRBJ2-7 - - TRBV5-1 TGCGCCAGCAGCTTGTCACCAGGGGCCTACGAGCAGTACTTC CASSLSPGAYEQYF
TRBJ1-6 - - TRBV10-3 TGTGCCATCAGTGAGCGGGCTCCAGAAGCACCCCTCCACTTT CAISERAPEAPLHF
TRBJ2-3 - - TRBV4-1 TGCGCCAGCAGCCAAGAGACGCCGCAGGCGGGCGATACGCAGTATTTT CASSQETPQAGDTQYF
TRBJ2-3 TRBD1 few TRBV7-6 TGTGCCAGCAGCTTAGAAGGGGACAGGGGTTCAGATACGCAGTATTTT CASSLEGDRGSDTQYF
TRBJ1-2 TRBD1 - TRBV5-1 TGCGCCAGCAGCCCAGGACAGGCGGCCGGAGGCTACACCTTC CASSPGQAAGGYTF
TRBJ1-1 TRBD1 - TRBV18 TGTGCCAGCTCACAGACGACAGGGTGGTCTAACACTGAAGCTTTCTTT CASSQTTGWSNTEAFF
TRBJ2-1 - many TRBV4-2 TGTGCCAGCAGCCCCCAAGTTGGTAGTAGTTTCGGCGAGCAGTTCTTC CASSPQVGSSFGEQFF
TRBJ2-5 TRBD2 few TRBV6-2/TRBV6-3 TGTGCCAGCAGTTACGATCCTAGCGGGGACCAAGAGACCCAGTACTTC CASSYDPSGDQETQYF
TRBJ1-5 - - TRBV4-3 TGCGCCAGCAGCCAAGATCGAACGTACCAGCCCCAGCATTTT CASSQDRTYQPQHF